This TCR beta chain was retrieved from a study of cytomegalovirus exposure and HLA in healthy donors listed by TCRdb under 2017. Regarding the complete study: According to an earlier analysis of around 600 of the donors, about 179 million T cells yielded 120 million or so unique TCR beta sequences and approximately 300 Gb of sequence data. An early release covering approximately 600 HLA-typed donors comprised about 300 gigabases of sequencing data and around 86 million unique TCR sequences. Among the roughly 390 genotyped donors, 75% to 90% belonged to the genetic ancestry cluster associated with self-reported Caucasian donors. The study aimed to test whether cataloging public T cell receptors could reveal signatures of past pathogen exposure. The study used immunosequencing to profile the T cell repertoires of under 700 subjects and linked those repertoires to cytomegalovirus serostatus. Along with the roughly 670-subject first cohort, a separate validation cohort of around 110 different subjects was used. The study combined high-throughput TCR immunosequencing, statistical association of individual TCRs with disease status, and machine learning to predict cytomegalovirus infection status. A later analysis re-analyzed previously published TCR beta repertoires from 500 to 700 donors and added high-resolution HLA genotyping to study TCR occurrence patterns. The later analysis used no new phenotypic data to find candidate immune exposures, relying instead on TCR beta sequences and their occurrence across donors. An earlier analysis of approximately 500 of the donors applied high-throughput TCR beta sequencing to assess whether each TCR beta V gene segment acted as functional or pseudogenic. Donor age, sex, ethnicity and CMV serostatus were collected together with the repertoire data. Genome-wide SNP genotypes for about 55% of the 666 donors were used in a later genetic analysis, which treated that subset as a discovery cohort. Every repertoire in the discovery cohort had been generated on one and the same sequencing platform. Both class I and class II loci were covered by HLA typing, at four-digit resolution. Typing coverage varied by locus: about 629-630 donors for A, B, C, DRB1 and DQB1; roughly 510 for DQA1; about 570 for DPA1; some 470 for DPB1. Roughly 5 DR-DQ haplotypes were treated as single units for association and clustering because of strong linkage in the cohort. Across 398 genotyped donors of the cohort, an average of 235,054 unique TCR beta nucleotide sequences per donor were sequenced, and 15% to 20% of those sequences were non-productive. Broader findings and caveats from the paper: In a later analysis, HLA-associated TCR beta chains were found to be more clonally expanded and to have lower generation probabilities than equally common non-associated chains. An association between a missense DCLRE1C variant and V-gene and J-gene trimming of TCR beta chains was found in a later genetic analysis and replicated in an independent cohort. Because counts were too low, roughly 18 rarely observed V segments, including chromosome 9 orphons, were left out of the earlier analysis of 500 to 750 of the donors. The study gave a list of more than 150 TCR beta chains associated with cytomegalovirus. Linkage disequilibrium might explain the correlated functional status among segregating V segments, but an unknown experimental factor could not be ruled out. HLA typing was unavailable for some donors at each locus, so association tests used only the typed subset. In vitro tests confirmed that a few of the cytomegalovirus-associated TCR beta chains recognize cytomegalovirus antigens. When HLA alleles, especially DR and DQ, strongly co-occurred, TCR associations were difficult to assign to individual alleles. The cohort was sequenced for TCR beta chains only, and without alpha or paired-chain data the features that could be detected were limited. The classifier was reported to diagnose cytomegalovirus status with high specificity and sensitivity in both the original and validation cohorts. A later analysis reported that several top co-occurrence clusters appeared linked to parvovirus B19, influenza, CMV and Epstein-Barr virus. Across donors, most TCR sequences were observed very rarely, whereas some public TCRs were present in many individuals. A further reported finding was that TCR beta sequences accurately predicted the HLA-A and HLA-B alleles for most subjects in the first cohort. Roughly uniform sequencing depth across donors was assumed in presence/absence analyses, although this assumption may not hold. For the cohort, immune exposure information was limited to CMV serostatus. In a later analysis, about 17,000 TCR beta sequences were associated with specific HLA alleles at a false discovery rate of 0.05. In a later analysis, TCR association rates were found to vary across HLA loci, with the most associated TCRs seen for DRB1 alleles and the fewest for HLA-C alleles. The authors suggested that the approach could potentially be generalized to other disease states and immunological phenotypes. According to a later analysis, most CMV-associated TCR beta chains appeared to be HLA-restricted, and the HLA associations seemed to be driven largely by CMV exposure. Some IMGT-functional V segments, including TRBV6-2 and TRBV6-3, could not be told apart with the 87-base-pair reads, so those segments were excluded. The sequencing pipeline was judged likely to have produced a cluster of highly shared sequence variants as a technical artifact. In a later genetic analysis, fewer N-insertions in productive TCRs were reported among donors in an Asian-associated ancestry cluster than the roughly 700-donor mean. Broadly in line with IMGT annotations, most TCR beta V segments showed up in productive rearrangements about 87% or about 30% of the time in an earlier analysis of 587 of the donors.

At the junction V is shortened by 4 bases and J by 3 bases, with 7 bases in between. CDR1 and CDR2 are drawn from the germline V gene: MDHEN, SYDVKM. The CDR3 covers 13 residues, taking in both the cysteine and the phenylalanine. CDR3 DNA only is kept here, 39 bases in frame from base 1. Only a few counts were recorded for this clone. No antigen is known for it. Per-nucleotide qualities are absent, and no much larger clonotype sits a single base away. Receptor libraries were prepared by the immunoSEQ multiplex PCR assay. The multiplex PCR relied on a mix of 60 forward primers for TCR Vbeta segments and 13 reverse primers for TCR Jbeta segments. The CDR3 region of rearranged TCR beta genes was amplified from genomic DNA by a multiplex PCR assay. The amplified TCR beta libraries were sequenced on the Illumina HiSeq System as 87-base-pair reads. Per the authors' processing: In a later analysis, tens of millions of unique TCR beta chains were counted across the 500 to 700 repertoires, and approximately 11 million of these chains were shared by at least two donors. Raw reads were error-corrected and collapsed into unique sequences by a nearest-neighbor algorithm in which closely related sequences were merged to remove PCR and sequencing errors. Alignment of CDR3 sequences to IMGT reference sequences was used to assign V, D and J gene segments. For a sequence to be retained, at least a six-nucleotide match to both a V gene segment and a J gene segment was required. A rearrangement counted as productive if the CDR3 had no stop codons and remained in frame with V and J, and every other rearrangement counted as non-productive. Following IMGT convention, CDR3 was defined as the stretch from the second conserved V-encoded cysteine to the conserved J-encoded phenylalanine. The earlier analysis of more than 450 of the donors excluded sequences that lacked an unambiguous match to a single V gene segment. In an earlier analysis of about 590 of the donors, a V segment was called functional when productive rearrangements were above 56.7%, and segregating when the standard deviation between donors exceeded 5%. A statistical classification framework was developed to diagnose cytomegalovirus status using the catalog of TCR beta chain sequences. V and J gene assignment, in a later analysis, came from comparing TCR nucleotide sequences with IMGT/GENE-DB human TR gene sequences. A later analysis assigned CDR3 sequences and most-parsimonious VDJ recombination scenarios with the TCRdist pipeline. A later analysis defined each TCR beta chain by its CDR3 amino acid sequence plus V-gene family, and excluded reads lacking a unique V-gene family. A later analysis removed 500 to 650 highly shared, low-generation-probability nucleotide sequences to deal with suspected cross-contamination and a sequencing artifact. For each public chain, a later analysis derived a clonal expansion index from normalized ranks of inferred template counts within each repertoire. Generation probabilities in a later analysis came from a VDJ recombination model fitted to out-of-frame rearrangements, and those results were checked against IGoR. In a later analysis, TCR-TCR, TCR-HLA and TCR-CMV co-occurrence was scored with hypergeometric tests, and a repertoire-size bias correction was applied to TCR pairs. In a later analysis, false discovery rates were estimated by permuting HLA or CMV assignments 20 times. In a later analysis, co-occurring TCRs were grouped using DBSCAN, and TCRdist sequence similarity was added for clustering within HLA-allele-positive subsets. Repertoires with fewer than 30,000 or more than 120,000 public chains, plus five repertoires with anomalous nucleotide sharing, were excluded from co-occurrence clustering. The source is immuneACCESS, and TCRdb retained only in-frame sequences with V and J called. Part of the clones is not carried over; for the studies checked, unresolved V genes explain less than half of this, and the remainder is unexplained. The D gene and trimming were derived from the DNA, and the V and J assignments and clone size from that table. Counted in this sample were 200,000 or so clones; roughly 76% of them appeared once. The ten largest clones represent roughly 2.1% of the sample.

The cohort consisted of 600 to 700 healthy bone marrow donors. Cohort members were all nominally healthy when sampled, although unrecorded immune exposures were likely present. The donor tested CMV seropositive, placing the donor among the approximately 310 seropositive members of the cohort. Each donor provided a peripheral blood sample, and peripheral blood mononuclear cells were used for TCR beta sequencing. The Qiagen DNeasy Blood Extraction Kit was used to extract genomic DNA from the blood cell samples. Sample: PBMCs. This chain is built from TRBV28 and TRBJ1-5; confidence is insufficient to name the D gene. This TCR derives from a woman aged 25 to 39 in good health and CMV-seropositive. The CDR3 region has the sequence CASSSGVNQPQHF. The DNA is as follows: TGTGCCAGCAGTTCCGGGGTCAATCAGCCCCAGCATTTT.